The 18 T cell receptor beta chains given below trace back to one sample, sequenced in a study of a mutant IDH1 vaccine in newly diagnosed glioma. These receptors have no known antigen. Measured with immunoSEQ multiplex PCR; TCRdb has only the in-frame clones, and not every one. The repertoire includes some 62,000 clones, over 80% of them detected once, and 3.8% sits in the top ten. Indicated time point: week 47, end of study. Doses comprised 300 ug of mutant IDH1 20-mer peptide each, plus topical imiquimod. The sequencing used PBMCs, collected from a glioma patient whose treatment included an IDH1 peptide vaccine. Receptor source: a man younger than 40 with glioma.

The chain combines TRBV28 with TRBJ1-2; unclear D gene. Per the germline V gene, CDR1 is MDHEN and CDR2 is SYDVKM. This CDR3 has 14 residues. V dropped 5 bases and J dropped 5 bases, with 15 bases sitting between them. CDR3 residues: CASSPPLLMYGYTF. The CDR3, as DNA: TGTGCCAGCAGTCCCCCTCTCTTGATGTATGGCTACACCTTC.

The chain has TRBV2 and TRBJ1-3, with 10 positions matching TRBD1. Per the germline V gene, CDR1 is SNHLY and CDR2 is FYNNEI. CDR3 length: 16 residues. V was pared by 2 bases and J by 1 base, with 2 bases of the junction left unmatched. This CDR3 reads CASSERGQGSGNTIYF. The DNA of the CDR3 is TGTGCCAGCAGTGAAAGGGGACAGGGGTCTGGAAACACCATATATTTT. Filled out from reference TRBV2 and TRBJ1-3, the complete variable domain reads EPEVTQTPSHQVTQMGQEVILRCVPISNHLYFYWYRQILGQKVEFLVSFYNNEISEKSEIFDDQFSVERPDGSNFTLKIRSTKLEDSAMYFCASSERGQGSGNTIYFGEGSWLTVV.

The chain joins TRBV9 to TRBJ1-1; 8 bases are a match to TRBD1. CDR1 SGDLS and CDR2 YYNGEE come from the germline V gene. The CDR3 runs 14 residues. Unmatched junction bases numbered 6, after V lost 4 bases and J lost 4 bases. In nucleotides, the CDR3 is TGTGCCAGCAGCCCGCGGACAGGGAGCACTGAAGCTTTCTTT. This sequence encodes CASSPRTGSTEAFF.

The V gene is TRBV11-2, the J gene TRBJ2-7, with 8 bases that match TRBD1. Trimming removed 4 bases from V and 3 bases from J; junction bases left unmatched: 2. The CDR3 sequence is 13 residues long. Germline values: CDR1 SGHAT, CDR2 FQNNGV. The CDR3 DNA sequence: TGTGCCAGCAGCTCCACAGGGGGCTACGAGCAGTACTTC. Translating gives CASSSTGGYEQYF.

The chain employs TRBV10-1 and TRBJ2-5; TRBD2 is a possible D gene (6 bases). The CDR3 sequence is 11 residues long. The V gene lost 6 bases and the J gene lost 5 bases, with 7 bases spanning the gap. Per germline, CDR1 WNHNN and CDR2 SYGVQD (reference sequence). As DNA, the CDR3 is TGCGCCAGCAGCGCGGGGGAGACCCAGTACTTC. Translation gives CASSAGETQYF.

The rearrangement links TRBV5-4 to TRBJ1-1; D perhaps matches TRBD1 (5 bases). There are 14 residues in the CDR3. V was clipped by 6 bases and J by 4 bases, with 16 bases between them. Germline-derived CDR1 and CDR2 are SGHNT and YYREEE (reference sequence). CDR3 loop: CASIPRGGSTEAFF. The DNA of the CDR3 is TGTGCCAGCATTCCACGGGGGGGGAGCACTGAAGCTTTCTTT.

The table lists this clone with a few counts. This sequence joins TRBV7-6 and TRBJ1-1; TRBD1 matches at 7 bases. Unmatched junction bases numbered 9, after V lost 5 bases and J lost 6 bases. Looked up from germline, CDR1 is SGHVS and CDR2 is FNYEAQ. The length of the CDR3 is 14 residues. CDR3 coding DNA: TGTGCCAGCAGCCCTCGATGGACAGGCTCTGAAGCTTTCTTT. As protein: CASSPRWTGSEAFF.

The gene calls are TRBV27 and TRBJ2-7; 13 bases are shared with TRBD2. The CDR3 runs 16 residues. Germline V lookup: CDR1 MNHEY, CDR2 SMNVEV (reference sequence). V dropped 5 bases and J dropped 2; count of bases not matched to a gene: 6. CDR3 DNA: TGTGCCAGCAGTCCACAGGGACTAGCGGGGACCTACGAGCAGTACTTC. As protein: CASSPQGLAGTYEQYF.

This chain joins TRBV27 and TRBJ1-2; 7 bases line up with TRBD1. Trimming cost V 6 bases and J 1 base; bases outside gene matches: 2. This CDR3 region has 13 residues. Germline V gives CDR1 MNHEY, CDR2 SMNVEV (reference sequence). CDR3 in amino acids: CASSHRGNYGYTF. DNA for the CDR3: TGTGCCAGCAGCCACAGGGGTAACTATGGCTACACCTTC.

CDR3 nucleotides: TGTGCCATCAGTGTCGACTCCTACAATGAGCAGTTCTTC. Protein: CAISVDSYNEQFF. The chain has TRBV10-3 and TRBJ2-1; no clear D gene. Looked up from germline, CDR1 is ENHRY and CDR2 is SYGVKD. There are 13 residues in the CDR3. Trimming took off 4 bases at V and 0 bases at J, with 4 bases between the two ends.

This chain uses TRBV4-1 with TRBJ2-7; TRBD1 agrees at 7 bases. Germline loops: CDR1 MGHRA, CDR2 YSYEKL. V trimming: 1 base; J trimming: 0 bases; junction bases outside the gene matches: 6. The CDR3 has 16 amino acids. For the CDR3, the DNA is TGCGCCAGCAGCCAAGTAGGCTACAGGGGCTCCTACGAGCAGTACTTC. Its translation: CASSQVGYRGSYEQYF.

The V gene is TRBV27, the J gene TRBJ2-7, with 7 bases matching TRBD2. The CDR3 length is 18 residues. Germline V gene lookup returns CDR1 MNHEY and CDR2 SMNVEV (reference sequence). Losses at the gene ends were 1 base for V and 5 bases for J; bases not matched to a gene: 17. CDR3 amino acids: CASSLFQSGGSGVHEQYF. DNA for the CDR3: TGTGCCAGCAGTTTATTTCAGTCAGGAGGCAGCGGGGTCCACGAGCAGTACTTC.

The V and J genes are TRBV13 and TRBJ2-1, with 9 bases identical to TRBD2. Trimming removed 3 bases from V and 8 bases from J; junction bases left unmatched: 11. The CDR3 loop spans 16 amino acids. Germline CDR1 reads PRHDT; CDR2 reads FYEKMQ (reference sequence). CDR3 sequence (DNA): TGTGCCAGCAGCTTCCCCTTTAGCGGGGGTGGCCATGAGCAGTTCTTC. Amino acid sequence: CASSFPFSGGGHEQFF.

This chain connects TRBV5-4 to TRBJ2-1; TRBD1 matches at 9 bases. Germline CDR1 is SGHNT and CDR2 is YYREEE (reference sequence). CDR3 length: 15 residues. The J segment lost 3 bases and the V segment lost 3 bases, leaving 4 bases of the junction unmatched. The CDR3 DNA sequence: TGTGCCAGCAGCTCGGAGGGACAGGGCTACAATGAGCAGTTCTTC. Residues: CASSSEGQGYNEQFF.

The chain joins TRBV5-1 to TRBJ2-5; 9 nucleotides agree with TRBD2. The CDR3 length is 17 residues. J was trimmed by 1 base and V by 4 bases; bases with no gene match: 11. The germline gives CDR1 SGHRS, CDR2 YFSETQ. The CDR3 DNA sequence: TGCGCCAGCAGCCTGTATGCGGGACTAGCAGGCCAAGAGACCCAGTACTTC. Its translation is CASSLYAGLAGQETQYF.

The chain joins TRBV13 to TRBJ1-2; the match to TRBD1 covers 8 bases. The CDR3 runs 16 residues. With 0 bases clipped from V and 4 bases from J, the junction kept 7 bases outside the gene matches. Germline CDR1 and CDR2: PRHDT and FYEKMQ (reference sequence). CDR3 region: CASSLGRDRGLYGYTF. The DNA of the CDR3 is TGTGCCAGCAGCTTAGGCCGCGACAGGGGCCTCTATGGCTACACCTTC.

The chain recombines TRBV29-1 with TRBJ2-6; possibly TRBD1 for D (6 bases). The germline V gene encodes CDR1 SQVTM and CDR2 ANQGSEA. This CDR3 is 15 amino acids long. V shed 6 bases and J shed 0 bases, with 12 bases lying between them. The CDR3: CSVAGQISGANVLTF. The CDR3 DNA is TGCAGCGTCGCCGGACAGATCTCTGGGGCCAACGTCCTGACTTTC.

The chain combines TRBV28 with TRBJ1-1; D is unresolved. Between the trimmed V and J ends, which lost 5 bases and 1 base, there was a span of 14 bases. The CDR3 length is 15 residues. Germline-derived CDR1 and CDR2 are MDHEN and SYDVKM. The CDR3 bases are TGTGCCAGCAGTGGAGCAGAGAAAGCGAACACTGAAGCTTTCTTT. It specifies CASSGAEKANTEAFF.